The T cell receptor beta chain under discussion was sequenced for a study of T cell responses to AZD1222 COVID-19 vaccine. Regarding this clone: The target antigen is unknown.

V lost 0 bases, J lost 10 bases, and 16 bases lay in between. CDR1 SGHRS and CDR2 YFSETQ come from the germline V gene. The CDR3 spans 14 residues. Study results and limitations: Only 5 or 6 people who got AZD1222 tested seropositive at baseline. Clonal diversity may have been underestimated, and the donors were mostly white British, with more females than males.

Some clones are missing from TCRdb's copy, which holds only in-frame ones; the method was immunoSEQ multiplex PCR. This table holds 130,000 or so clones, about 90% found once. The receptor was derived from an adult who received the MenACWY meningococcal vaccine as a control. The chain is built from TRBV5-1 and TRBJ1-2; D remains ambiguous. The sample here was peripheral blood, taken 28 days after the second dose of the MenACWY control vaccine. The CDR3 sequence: CASSLETYSIDYTF. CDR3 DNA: TGCGCCAGCAGCTTGGAGACTTACAGTATTGACTACACCTTC.